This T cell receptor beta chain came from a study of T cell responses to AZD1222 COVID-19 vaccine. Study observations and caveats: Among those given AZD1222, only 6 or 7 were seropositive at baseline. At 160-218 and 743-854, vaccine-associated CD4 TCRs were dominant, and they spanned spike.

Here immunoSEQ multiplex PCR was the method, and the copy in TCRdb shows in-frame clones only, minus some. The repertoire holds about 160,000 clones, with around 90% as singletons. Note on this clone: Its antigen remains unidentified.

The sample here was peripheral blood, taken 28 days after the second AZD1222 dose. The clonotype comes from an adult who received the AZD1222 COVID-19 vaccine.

CDR3: CASSAGGGGGYTF. CDR3 DNA: TGTGCCAGCAGCGCGGGCGGCGGCGGTGGCTACACCTTC. The chain carries TRBV11-3 and TRBJ1-2; no reliable D call. The V end lost 5 bases, the J end lost 7 bases, and 14 bases lay between the germline ends. The CDR3 length is 13 residues. Germline V gives CDR1 SGHNT, CDR2 YENEEA.